What follows are 27 T cell receptor beta chains derived from one specimen sequenced in a study of blood T cell repertoires in COVID-19. Produced via immunoSEQ multiplex PCR; TCRdb's table is partial and in-frame only. Among roughly 60,000 clones listed, 78% were seen once. Material for sequencing was peripheral blood. The receptors were gathered from a human donor in a cohort sampled during active COVID-19.

The table lists this clone with a few counts. This chain uses TRBV29-1 with TRBJ2-2; 8 bases are shared with TRBD2. The trim removed 3 bases at V and 7 bases at J, leaving 13 bases unmatched. The CDR3 sequence is 16 residues long. CDR1 SQVTM and CDR2 ANQGSEA come from the germline V gene. The CDR3 bases are TGCAGCGTTGAGGTTGAGGGGGGACTAGTGGGCGGGGAGCTGTTTTTT. Translated, it gives CSVEVEGGLVGGELFF.

This clone was detected only once. The chain carries TRBV7-2 and TRBJ1-2; D ambiguous. CDR1 is SGHTA and CDR2 is FQGNSA in the germline V gene. V was clipped by 3 bases and J by 8 bases, with 19 bases between them. This CDR3 region has 15 residues. The DNA of the CDR3 is TGTGCCAGCAGCTTTTTCGGTACGGGAGATTCGGGCTACACCTTC. It encodes CASSFFGTGDSGYTF.

In its sample, this clone was seen a few times. The gene calls are TRBV19 and TRBJ2-3; D possibly corresponds to TRBD1 (5 bases). V was shortened by 5 bases and J by 4 bases, with 13 bases between the two germline ends. The CDR3 extends over 14 amino acids. CDR1 and CDR2 (germline): LNHDA, SQIVND (reference sequence). The CDR3 DNA follows: TGTGCCAGTAGTCTCGGATTAGGGGCAGATACGCAGTATTTT. It encodes CASSLGLGADTQYF.

The rearrangement joins TRBV28 to TRBJ1-1; no clear D. Germline assignment: CDR1 MDHEN and CDR2 SYDVKM. The CDR3 sequence is 11 residues long. V was clipped by 3 bases and J by 6 bases, with 5 bases between them. Here the CDR3 reads CASSFSSEAFF. The CDR3 DNA is TGTGCCAGCAGTTTCAGTTCTGAAGCTTTCTTT.

This chain joins TRBV3-1 (or the pseudogene TRBV3-2) and TRBJ2-2, with D tentatively TRBD2 (6 bases). This CDR3 is built from 14 residues. In germline, CDR1 is LGHDT, CDR2 YNNKEL (reference sequence). Trimming took off 3 bases at V and 3 bases at J, with 8 bases between the two ends. The CDR3, as DNA: TGTGCCAGCAGCCACGGAGGGGACACCGGGGAGCTGTTTTTT. It is translated as CASSHGGDTGELFF.

The chain recombines TRBV7-6 with TRBJ2-2; TRBD1 matches at 8 bases. Germline values: CDR1 SGHVS, CDR2 FNYEAQ. CDR3 length: 14 amino acids. The CDR3 loop reads CVSRSRGLAGELFF. The CDR3 DNA follows: TGTGTCTCACGAAGCAGGGGGCTCGCCGGGGAGCTGTTTTTT.

V usage is TRBV11-2 and J usage is TRBJ1-2; TRBD1 is a possible D gene (6 bases). The CDR3 length is 14 residues. Between the trimmed V and J ends, which lost 3 bases and 2 bases, there was a span of 10 bases. Germline-derived CDR1 and CDR2 are SGHAT and FQNNGV. The CDR3 DNA reads as TGTGCCAGCAGCTTCACAGGGAACAACTATGGCTACACCTTC. It yields the protein CASSFTGNNYGYTF.

J is TRBJ1-6 and V is TRBV2, with a tentative D call TRBD1 (6 bases). The CDR3 loop spans 15 amino acids. Germline V CDR1 and CDR2: SNHLY, FYNNEI. With 8 bases removed from V and 0 bases from J, the gap between germline ends came to 11 bases. CDR3 nucleotide sequence: TGTGCCAGCCGAGGGACAAGCTCCTATAATTCACCCCTCCACTTT. Translating it yields CASRGTSSYNSPLHF. The full variable domain, completed using reference TRBV2 and TRBJ1-6, is EPEVTQTPSHQVTQMGQEVILRCVPISNHLYFYWYRQILGQKVEFLVSFYNNEISEKSEIFDDQFSVERPDGSNFTLKIRSTKLEDSAMYFCASRGTSSYNSPLHFGNGTRLTVT.

V is TRBV4-1 and J is TRBJ2-1; a weak D match, TRBD2 (6 bases). CDR3 length: 14 amino acids. Looked up from germline, CDR1 is MGHRA and CDR2 is YSYEKL. Trimming shortened V by 0 bases and J by 8 bases, and 11 bases separated the two germline ends. CDR3 in amino acids: CASSQDGSRDEQFF. The CDR3 coding sequence is TGCGCCAGCAGCCAAGACGGGAGTAGGGATGAGCAGTTCTTC.

The rearrangement joins TRBV2 to TRBJ1-6, with a possible D match to TRBD1 (5 bases). Germline assignment: CDR1 SNHLY and CDR2 FYNNEI. The V end lost 6 bases, the J end lost 0 bases, and 12 bases lay between the germline ends. The CDR3 runs to 16 residues. The CDR3 nucleotides read TGTGCCAGCAGACTGGACACGAGCTCCTATAATTCACCCCTCCACTTT. Protein sequence: CASRLDTSSYNSPLHF.

The gene calls are TRBV2 and TRBJ1-6; tentatively, D is TRBD1 (5 bases). Germline CDR1 reads SNHLY; CDR2 reads FYNNEI. V shed 4 bases and J shed 7 bases, with 11 bases lying between them. The CDR3 is 14 amino acids. For the CDR3, the DNA is TGTGCCAGCAGTGCGGAGGGACGGAATTCACCCCTCCACTTT. Protein: CASSAEGRNSPLHF.

V gene TRBV23-1 combines with J gene TRBJ1-2; 9 nucleotides match TRBD1. TRBV23-1 is reported as an ORF; its role is uncertain. V shed 2 bases and J 2 bases; nucleotides not matched to a gene: 9. This CDR3 is 17 amino acids long. In nucleotides, the CDR3 is TGCGCCAGCAGTCAACCCCTCAGGGACAGGGCCAACTATGGCTACACCTTC. Its translation: CASSQPLRDRANYGYTF.

V usage is TRBV7-9 and J usage is TRBJ2-5; D is perhaps TRBD2 (6 bases). The CDR3 has 14 residues. V lost 4 bases and J lost 5, with 14 bases in between. The germline gives CDR1 SEHNR, CDR2 FQNEAQ (reference sequence). The CDR3 is CASSSVLADETQYF. CDR3 DNA: TGTGCCAGCAGCTCAGTACTAGCTGACGAGACCCAGTACTTC.

This rearrangement joins TRBV7-3 to TRBJ2-1; 8 bases fit TRBD2. The V segment lost 4 bases and the J segment 14 bases; nucleotides outside the gene matches: 10. The CDR3 covers 13 residues. Germline CDR1 SGHTA, CDR2 FQGTGA. The CDR3 nucleotides are TGTGCCAGCAGCTCCTCTACTAGCGGACCCAAGTTCTTC. Its protein is CASSSSTSGPKFF.

DNA of the CDR3: TGTGCCAGCAGTGGGGAGGTAACGGCCGGGGAGCTGTTTTTT. Encoded protein: CASSGEVTAGELFF. This chain uses TRBV2 with TRBJ2-2; D is perhaps TRBD2 (6 bases). CDR3 length equals 14 residues. Germline loops: CDR1 SNHLY, CDR2 FYNNEI. The germline V and J ends were trimmed by 4 bases and 6 bases, with 12 bases remaining between them.

This clone appeared once. The genes are TRBV10-1 and TRBJ2-1; TRBD2 matches at 8 bases. Losses at the gene ends were 2 bases for V and 4 bases for J; bases not matched to a gene: 10. The CDR3 consists of 17 residues. The germline gives CDR1 WNHNN, CDR2 SYGVQD (reference sequence). CDR3 in DNA: TGCGCCAGCAGTGAGGGGACTAGTCGGGACTTTTACAATGAGCAGTTCTTC. It translates to CASSEGTSRDFYNEQFF.

The V gene is TRBV12-3 or TRBV12-4, the J gene TRBJ1-1; D is ambiguous. V was pared by 3 bases and J by 6 bases, with 5 bases between. This CDR3 is built from 11 residues. The CDR3 DNA follows: TGTGCCAGCAGTTTCAACTCTGAAGCTTTCTTT. It translates to CASSFNSEAFF.

This clone was observed a few times. The J gene is TRBJ1-1, the V gene TRBV5-6; possibly TRBD1 for D (5 bases). This CDR3 has 15 amino acids. With 0 bases removed from V and 0 bases from J, the gap between germline ends came to 9 bases. Germline CDR1 is SGHDT and CDR2 is YYEEEE. The DNA of the CDR3 is TGTGCCAGCAGCTTGGGGTACAGGTTGAACACTGAAGCTTTCTTT. Translating gives CASSLGYRLNTEAFF.

This chain connects TRBV10-3 to TRBJ1-1; D perhaps matches TRBD1 (6 bases). Germline loops: CDR1 ENHRY, CDR2 SYGVKD. The V end lost 6 bases, the J end lost 4 bases, and 12 bases lay between the germline ends. This CDR3 region has 13 residues. The CDR3 reads CAIRDSVGTEAFF. In DNA form, the CDR3 reads TGTGCCATCAGGGACAGCGTAGGCACTGAAGCTTTCTTT.

The rearrangement joins TRBV11-2 to TRBJ1-3; no clear D. The CDR3 contains 15 residues. V gave up 1 base and J gave up 0 bases, with 7 bases separating them. Germline lookup yields CDR1 SGHAT and CDR2 FQNNGV. CDR3 sequence: CASSLVRSSGNTIYF. The CDR3 DNA is TGTGCCAGCAGCTTAGTCAGGTCCTCTGGAAACACCATATATTTT.

The chain carries TRBV5-5 and TRBJ1-5; 12 nucleotides align to TRBD1. CDR1 is SGHKS, CDR2 YYEKEE, per germline (reference sequence). The V gene end was trimmed by 3 bases and the J gene end by 1 base; junction bases not matched to a gene: 2. This CDR3 has 16 amino acids. This chain's CDR3 is CASSSGQGASNQPQHF. CDR3 nucleotide sequence: TGTGCCAGCAGCTCGGGACAGGGGGCCAGCAATCAGCCCCAGCATTTT.

This clone was counted between two and nine times. The J gene is TRBJ2-1, the V gene TRBV5-6; maybe TRBD2 (6 bases). Germline CDR1 and CDR2: SGHDT and YYEEEE. This CDR3 is built from 16 residues. Trimming shortened V by 3 bases and J by 0 bases, and 13 bases separated the two germline ends. The CDR3 region is CASSSGEVSSYNEQFF. Here the CDR3 DNA reads TGTGCCAGCAGCTCGGGGGAAGTAAGCTCCTACAATGAGCAGTTCTTC.

The rearrangement joins TRBV5-3 to TRBJ1-6, with D possibly being TRBD1 (6 bases). TRBV5-3 belongs to the ORF category, with a function that is uncertain. With 4 bases removed from V and 12 bases from J, the gap between germline ends came to 20 bases. This CDR3 spans 15 amino acids. The CDR3 DNA follows: TGTGCCAGAAGCAAAGTCGGGACAAGGGGTTTACCCCTCCACTTT. Translated, it gives CARSKVGTRGLPLHF.

This clone was recorded at least ten times. The chain links TRBV5-4 to TRBJ2-7, with D perhaps TRBD1 (5 bases). This CDR3 is 14 amino acids long. Trimming cost V 4 bases and J 2 bases, with 13 bases left between them. Germline V lookup: CDR1 SGHNT, CDR2 YYREEE (reference sequence). In nucleotides, the CDR3 is TGTGCCAGCAGCCCCCGAACAGGCCCCTACGAGCAGTACTTC. It translates to CASSPRTGPYEQYF.

The CDR3 DNA sequence: TGTGCCAGCAGCCAGACAGGGAGAAGGGACACCGGGGAGCTGTTTTTT. Protein product: CASSQTGRRDTGELFF. This chain uses TRBV3-1 (or the pseudogene TRBV3-2) with TRBJ2-2, with 7 positions matching TRBD1. V lost 3 bases, J lost 3 bases, and 7 bases stayed unmatched. The CDR3 runs 16 residues. Germline CDR1 is LGHDT and CDR2 is YNNKEL (reference sequence).

The chain recombines TRBV6-6 with TRBJ1-2; D uncertain. The CDR3 extends over 14 amino acids. CDR1 and CDR2 from the germline V gene are MNHNY and SVGAGI (reference sequence). The CDR3 reads CATSQVYQIYGYTF. In nucleotides, the CDR3 is TGTGCAACTTCCCAGGTATACCAGATCTATGGCTACACCTTC.

The rearrangement links TRBV5-4 to TRBJ1-3; 7 bases line up with TRBD1. The ends lost 4 bases at V and 0 bases at J; junction bases unmatched: 4. CDR1 is SGHNT, CDR2 YYREEE, per germline (reference sequence). The CDR3 sequence is 15 residues long. The CDR3, as DNA: TGTGCCAGCAGCGGGGGGACAGACTCTGGAAACACCATATATTTT. It specifies CASSGGTDSGNTIYF.